This note documents a single TCR beta chain sequence. Antigen: not known. The sample belongs to a study of breast tumors, draining lymph nodes, adjacent tissues. Overall study findings and caveats: Luminal-like breast cancer showed significantly higher tumor–nontumor repertoire similarity than basal-like. Tumors had less TCR diversity than lymph nodes, more than nontumor tissue. Data fit most tumor T cells coming from lymph node, expanding in tumor.

The CDR3 contains 17 residues. V lost 0 bases and J 1 base, leaving 14 bases between the germline ends. Germline CDR1 and CDR2: SEHNR and FQNEAQ (reference sequence). MiXCR, applied by TCRdb to the multiplex PCR reads, yields one record per CDR3 protein. Of more than 50,000 distinct CDR3 sequences in the sample, roughly 57% are singletons; the top ten hold approximately 18%. This sequence originates from a female donor with breast cancer. Some clones in this sample may be carry-over from other donors' samples. The chain links TRBV7-9 to TRBJ2-3; D might be TRBD1 (5 bases). Sequences were obtained from breast tumor tissue. The chain's CDR3 is CASSLAQGDYGTDTQYF. The CDR3 coding sequence is TGTGCCAGCAGCTTAGCCCAGGGTGATTATGGCACAGATACGCAGTATTTT. The full variable domain, rest sourced from reference TRBV7-9 and TRBJ2-3, is DTGVSQNPRHKITKRGQNVTFRCDPISEHNRLYWYRQTLGQGPEFLTYFQNEAQLEKSRLLSDRFSAERPKGSFSTLEIQRTEQGDSAMYLCASSLAQGDYGTDTQYFGPGTRLTVL.